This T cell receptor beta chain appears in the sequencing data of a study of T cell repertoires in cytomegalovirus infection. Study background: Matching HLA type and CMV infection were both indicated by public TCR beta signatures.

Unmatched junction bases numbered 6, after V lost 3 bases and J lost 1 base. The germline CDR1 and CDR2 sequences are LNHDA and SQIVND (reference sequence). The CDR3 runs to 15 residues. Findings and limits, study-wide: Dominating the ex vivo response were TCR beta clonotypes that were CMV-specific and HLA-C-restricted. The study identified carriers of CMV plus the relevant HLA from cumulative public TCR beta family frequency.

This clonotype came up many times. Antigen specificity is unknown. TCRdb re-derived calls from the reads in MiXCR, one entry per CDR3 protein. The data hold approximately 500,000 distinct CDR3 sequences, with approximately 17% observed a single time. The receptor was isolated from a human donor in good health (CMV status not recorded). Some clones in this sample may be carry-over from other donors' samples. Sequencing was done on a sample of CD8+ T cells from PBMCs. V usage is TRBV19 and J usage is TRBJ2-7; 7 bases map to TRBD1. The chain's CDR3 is CASSMDRTSSYEQYF. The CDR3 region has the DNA TGTGCCAGTAGTATGGACAGGACCTCTTCCTACGAGCAGTACTTC.